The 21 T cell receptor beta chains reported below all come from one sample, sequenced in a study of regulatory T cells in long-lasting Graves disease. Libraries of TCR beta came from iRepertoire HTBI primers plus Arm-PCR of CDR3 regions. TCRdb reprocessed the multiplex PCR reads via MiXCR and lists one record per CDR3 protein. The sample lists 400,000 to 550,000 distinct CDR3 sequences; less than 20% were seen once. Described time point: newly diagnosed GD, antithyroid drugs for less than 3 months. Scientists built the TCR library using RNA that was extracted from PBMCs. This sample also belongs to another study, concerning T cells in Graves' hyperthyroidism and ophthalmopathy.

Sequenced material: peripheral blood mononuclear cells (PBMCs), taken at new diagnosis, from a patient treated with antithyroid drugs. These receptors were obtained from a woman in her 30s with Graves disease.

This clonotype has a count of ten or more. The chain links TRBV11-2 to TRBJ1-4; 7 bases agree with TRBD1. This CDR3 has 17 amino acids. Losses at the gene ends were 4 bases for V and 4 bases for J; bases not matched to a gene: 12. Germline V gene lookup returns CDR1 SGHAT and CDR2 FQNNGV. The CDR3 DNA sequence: TGTGCCAGCAGCTCGAGGACAGGCCAGGGAAATAATGAAAAACTGTTTTTT. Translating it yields CASSSRTGQGNNEKLFF.

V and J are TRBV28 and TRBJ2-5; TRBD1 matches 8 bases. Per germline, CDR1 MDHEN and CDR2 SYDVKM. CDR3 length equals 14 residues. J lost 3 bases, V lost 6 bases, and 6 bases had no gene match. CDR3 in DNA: TGTGCCAGCAGGCTATGGGACAGGAAAGAGACCCAGTACTTC. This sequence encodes CASRLWDRKETQYF.

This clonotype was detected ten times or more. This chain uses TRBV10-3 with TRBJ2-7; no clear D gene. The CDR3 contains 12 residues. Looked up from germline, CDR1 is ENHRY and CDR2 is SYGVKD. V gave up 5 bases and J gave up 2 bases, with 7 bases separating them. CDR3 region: CAISLPTYEQYF. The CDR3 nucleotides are TGTGCCATCAGTCTCCCCACCTACGAGCAGTACTTC.

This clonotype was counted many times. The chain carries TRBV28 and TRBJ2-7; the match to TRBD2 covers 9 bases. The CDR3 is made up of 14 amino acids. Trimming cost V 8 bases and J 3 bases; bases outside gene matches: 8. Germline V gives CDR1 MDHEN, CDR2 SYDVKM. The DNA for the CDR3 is TGTGCCAGCTTAGCGGGAGAACCACGCTACGAGCAGTACTTC. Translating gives CASLAGEPRYEQYF.

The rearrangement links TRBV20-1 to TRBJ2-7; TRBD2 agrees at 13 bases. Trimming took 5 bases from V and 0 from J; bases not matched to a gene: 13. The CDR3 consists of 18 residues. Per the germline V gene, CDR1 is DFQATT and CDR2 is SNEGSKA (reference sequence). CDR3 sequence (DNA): TGCAGTGCTCGCACCGGGACTAGCGGGAAGGTGGACTCCTACGAGCAGTACTTC. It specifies CSARTGTSGKVDSYEQYF.

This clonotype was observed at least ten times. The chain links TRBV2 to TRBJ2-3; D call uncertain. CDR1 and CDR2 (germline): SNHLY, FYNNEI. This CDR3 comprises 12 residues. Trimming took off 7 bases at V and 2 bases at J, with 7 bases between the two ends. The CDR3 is CASTGDTDTQYF. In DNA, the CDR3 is TGTGCCAGCACAGGTGACACAGATACGCAGTATTTT.

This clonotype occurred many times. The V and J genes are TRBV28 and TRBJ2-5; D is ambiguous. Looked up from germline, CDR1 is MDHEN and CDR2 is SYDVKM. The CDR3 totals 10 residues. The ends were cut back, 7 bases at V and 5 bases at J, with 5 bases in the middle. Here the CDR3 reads CASIGETQYF. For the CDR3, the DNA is TGTGCCAGCATAGGGGAGACCCAGTACTTC.

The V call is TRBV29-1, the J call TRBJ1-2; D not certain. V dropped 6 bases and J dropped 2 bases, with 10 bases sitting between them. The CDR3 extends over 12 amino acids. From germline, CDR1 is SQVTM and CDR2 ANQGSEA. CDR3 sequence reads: CSVDVQNYGYTF. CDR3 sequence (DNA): TGCAGCGTAGATGTCCAGAACTATGGCTACACCTTC.

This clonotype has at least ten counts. The CDR3 protein is CASSLFRLRANTEAFF. The CDR3 nucleotides are TGTGCCAGCAGTTTGTTCAGGTTGCGCGCGAACACTGAAGCTTTCTTT. This chain connects TRBV28 to TRBJ1-1; D gene uncertain. The CDR3 covers 16 residues. The germline CDR1 and CDR2 sequences are MDHEN and SYDVKM. V was shortened by 3 bases and J by 1 base, with 15 bases between the two germline ends.

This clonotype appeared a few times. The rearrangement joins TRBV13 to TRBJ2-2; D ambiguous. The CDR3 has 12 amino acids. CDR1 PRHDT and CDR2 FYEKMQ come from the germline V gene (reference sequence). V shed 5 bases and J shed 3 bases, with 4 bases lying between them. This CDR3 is CASSGHTGELFF. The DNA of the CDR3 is TGTGCCAGCAGCGGTCACACCGGGGAGCTGTTTTTT. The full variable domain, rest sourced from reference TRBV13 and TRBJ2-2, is AAGVIQSPRHLIKEKRETATLKCYPIPRHDTVYWYQQGPGQDPQFLISFYEKMQSDKGSIPDRFSAQQFSDYHSELNMSSLELGDSALYFCASSGHTGELFFGEGSRLTVL.

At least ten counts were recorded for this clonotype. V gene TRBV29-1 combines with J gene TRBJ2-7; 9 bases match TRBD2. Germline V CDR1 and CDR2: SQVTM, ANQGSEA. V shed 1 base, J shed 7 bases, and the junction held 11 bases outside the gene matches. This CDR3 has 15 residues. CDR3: CSVEGVLSGSGEQYF. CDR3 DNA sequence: TGCAGCGTTGAAGGGGTACTTAGCGGGAGTGGGGAGCAGTACTTC.

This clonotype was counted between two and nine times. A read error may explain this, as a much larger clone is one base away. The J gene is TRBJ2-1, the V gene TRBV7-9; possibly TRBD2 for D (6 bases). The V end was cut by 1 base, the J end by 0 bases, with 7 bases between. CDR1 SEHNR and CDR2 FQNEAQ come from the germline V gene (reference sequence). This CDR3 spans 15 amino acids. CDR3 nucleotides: TGTGCCAGCAGCTTAGTAGCGGACTCCTACAATGAGCAGTTCTTC. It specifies CASSLVADSYNEQFF.

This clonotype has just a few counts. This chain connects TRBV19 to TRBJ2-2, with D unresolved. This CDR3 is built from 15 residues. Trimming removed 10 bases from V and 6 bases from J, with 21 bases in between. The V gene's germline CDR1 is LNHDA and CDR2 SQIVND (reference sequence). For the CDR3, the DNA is TGTGCCACCTCCCCCTCCCGCTATCCGGCCGGGGAGCTGTTTTTT. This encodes CATSPSRYPAGELFF.

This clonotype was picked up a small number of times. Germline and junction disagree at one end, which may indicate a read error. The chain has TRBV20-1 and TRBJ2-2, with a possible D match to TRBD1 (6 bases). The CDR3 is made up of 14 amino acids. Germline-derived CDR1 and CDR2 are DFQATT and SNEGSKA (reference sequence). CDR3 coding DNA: TGCAGTGCTACCGGACAGACGAACACCGAGGAGCTGTTTTTT. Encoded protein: CSATGQTNTEELFF.

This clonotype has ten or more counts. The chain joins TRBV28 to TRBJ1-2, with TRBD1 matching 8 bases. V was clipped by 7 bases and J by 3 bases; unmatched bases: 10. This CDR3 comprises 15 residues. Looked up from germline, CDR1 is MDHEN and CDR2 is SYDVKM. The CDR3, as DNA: TGTGCCAGCAACCTCTCAGGGGGCGAGTACTATGGCTACACCTTC. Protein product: CASNLSGGEYYGYTF.

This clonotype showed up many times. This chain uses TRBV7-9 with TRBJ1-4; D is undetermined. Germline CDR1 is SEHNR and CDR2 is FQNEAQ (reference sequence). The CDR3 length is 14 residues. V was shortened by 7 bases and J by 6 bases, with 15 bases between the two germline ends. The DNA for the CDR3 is TGTGCCAGCAACGCCCCGGGCCTATATGAAAAACTGTTTTTT. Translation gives CASNAPGLYEKLFF. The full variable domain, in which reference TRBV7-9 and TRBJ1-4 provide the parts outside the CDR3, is DTGVSQNPRHKITKRGQNVTFRCDPISEHNRLYWYRQTLGQGPEFLTYFQNEAQLEKSRLLSDRFSAERPKGSFSTLEIQRTEQGDSAMYLCASNAPGLYEKLFFGSGTQLSVL.

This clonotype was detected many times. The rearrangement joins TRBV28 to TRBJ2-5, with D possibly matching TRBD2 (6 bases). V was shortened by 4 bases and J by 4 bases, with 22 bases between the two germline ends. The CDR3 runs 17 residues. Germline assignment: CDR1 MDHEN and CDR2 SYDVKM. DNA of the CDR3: TGTGCCAGCAGTTCAGGGCAGGGACTTTTCAAACTAGAGACCCAGTACTTC. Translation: CASSSGQGLFKLETQYF.

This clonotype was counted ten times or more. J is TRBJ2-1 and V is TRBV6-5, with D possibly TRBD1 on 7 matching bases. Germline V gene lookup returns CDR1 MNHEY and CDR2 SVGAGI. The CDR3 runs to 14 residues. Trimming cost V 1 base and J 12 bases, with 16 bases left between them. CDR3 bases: TGTGCCAGCAGTTACTTAATGGAGGGGGCAGTGCAGTTCTTC. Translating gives CASSYLMEGAVQFF.

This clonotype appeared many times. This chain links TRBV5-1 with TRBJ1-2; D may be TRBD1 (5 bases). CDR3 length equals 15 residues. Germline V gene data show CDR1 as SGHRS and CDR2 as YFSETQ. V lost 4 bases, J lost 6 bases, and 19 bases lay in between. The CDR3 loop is CASSIQTGTRDGYTF. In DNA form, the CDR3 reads TGCGCCAGCAGCATTCAGACCGGGACCCGGGATGGCTACACCTTC.

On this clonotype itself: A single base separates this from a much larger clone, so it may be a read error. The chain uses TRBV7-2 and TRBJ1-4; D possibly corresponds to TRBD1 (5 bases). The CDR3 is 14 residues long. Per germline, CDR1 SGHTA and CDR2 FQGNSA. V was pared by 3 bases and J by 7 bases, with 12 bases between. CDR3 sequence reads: CASSFEGLSEKLFF. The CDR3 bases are TGTGCCAGCAGCTTTGAGGGGCTAAGTGAAAAACTGTTTTTT.

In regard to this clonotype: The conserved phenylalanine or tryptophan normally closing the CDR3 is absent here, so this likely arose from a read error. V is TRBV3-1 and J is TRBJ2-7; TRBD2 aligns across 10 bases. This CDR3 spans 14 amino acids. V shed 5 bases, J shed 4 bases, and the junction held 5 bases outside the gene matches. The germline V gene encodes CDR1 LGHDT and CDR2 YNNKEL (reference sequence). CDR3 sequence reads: CASSFSGRGYEQYL. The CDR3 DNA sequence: TGTGCCAGCAGCTTCAGCGGGAGGGGGTACGAGCAGTACCTC.